These 11 T cell receptor beta chains originate from one sample sequenced in a study of T cell responses to AZD1222 COVID-19 vaccine. Assay: immunoSEQ multiplex PCR; the TCRdb copy retains only in-frame clones and omits some. The sample lists about 72,000 clones, 70% to 90% occurring once. This sample comprised peripheral blood, obtained 28 days after the second AZD1222 dose. These receptors came from an adult who received the AZD1222 COVID-19 vaccine.

This clone was found a few times. This chain links TRBV5-1 with TRBJ1-1, with D possibly being TRBD1 (5 bases). The CDR3 spans 19 residues. Trimming took 4 bases from V and 0 from J, leaving 25 bases between them. Germline CDR1 SGHRS, CDR2 YFSETQ. CDR3 sequence (DNA): TGCGCCAGCAGCAAATCTCCCATGGGGGGGGTTGGTATGAACACTGAAGCTTTCTTT. The encoded protein is CASSKSPMGGVGMNTEAFF.

V gene TRBV18 combines with J gene TRBJ1-5; tentative D call: TRBD1 (6 bases). Trimming removed 3 bases from V and 6 bases from J, with 12 bases in between. Germline V lookup: CDR1 KGHSH, CDR2 LQKENI. This CDR3 is 14 amino acids long. Here the CDR3 reads CASSPGRGGQPQHF. CDR3 coding DNA: TGTGCCAGCTCACCGGGCAGGGGTGGTCAGCCCCAGCATTTT.

V is TRBV4-1 and J is TRBJ2-1; D unresolved. The germline V and J ends were trimmed by 1 base and 8 bases, with 6 bases remaining between them. CDR3 size: 12 residues. Germline V gene sequence: CDR1 MGHRA, CDR2 YSYEKL. CDR3 in amino acids: CASSQGIYEQFF. CDR3 bases: TGCGCCAGCAGCCAAGGGATTTATGAGCAGTTCTTC.

The chain uses TRBV6-5 and TRBJ2-5, with D unclear. This CDR3 is 11 amino acids long. V lost 5 bases and J lost 5, with 6 bases in between. The germline gives CDR1 MNHEY, CDR2 SVGAGI. The CDR3 DNA follows: TGTGCCAGCAGTCTGGACGAGACCCAGTACTTC. Residues: CASSLDETQYF.

The chain has TRBV28 and TRBJ2-1; 12 nucleotides align to TRBD2. The V gene end was trimmed by 5 bases and the J gene end by 7 bases; junction bases not matched to a gene: 6. Germline CDR1 reads MDHEN; CDR2 reads SYDVKM. The CDR3 totals 15 residues. The CDR3 bases are TGTGCCAGCAGTCTTGGGACTAGCGGGCATAATGAGCAGTTCTTC. As protein: CASSLGTSGHNEQFF.

V and J are TRBV18 and TRBJ1-5; possibly TRBD1 for D (5 bases). This CDR3 has 16 amino acids. V lost 3 bases and J lost 1, with 13 bases in between. From germline, CDR1 is KGHSH and CDR2 LQKENI. In nucleotides, the CDR3 is TGTGCCAGCTCACCTACTCGAGGGACCAGCAATCAGCCCCAGCATTTT. Residues: CASSPTRGTSNQPQHF.

The genes are TRBV5-1 and TRBJ1-4, with a weak D call TRBD1 (5 bases). CDR3 length: 15 residues. Trimming cost V 4 bases and J 0 bases, with 10 bases left between them. Germline lookup yields CDR1 SGHRS and CDR2 YFSETQ. The CDR3: CASSPVTATNEKLFF. Written as DNA, the CDR3 is TGCGCCAGCAGCCCAGTGACAGCAACTAATGAAAAACTGTTTTTT.

The chain combines TRBV7-2 with TRBJ2-5; D possibly corresponds to TRBD1 (6 bases). The V end was cut by 5 bases, the J end by 4 bases, with 17 bases between. The germline CDR1 and CDR2 sequences are SGHTA and FQGNSA. This CDR3 is 15 amino acids long. This chain's CDR3 is CASSPPPGAPETQYF. In DNA, the CDR3 is TGTGCCAGCAGCCCCCCCCCAGGGGCCCCAGAGACCCAGTACTTC.

V is TRBV7-2 and J is TRBJ1-2, with no clear D. CDR1 SGHTA and CDR2 FQGNSA come from the germline V gene. The germline V and J ends were trimmed by 0 bases and 0 bases, with 5 bases remaining between them. The CDR3 extends over 14 amino acids. CDR3 DNA: TGTGCCAGCAGCTTAGCCCAAGCTAACTATGGCTACACCTTC. Its translation is CASSLAQANYGYTF.

In its sample, this clone was seen a few times. The gene calls are TRBV11-3 and TRBJ1-6; 7 bases are a match to TRBD1. Germline assignment: CDR1 SGHNT and CDR2 YENEEA. With V trimmed by 4 bases and J by 5 bases, 2 bases remained unmatched. This CDR3 has 14 amino acids. The DNA for the CDR3 is TGTGCCAGCAGCTCCGGACAGGATAATTCACCCCTCCACTTT. It encodes CASSSGQDNSPLHF.

The chain uses TRBV28 and TRBJ2-7, with 7 bases aligning to TRBD1. Germline-derived CDR1 and CDR2 are MDHEN and SYDVKM. The CDR3 extends over 16 amino acids. Trimming took 5 bases from V and 1 from J; bases not matched to a gene: 11. The CDR3 here is CASSPALTGPSYEQYF. In DNA form, the CDR3 reads TGTGCCAGCAGTCCCGCCTTGACAGGGCCTTCCTACGAGCAGTACTTC.